These T cell receptor beta chains were read from a single sample in a study of human T cells and chemical hapten exposure. MiXCR, applied by TCRdb to the reads, yields one record per CDR3 protein. The sample includes 95,000 to 150,000 distinct CDR3 sequences, about 7.7% of them seen just once. The sample comprised whole blood. These receptors all stem from a human donor in good health. Some clones in this sample may be carry-over from other donors' samples. The CDR3 runs from the conserved cysteine through the conserved F or W. The D gene is left open where the match is weak. Where a row states a size, it is once, few, many or the class of an expanded clone; other rows omit it.

TRBD1 | TRBJ2-7 | - | TRBV27 | TGTGCCAGCAGTTTCCGGACAGGGCCGTACTACGAGCAGTACTTC | CASSFRTGPYYEQYF
TRBD2 | TRBJ2-1 | many | TRBV20-1 | TGCAGTGCCGGGACTAGGGATAGGGGTGAGCAGTTCTTC | CSAGTRDRGEQFF
- | TRBJ2-1 | - | TRBV12-3/TRBV12-4 | TGTGCCAGCAGTTTAGAAGGCACTAACAATGAGCAGTTCTTC | CASSLEGTNNEQFF
- | TRBJ1-5 | - | TRBV5-6 | TGTGCCAGCAGCTCGGAGGGGGACCCCAATCAGCCCCAGCATTTT | CASSSEGDPNQPQHF
TRBD2 | TRBJ2-4 | - | TRBV4-1 | TGCGCCAGCAGCCAAGAGGGTAGCGGGGGTAGGAACATTCAGTACTTC | CASSQEGSGGRNIQYF
- | TRBJ2-2 | - | TRBV7-2 | TGTGCCAGCAGCTTAGTAACGCAGAGCACCGGGGAGCTGTTTTTT | CASSLVTQSTGELFF
- | TRBJ2-5 | many | TRBV7-2 | TGTGCCAGCAGATCAGGGACTGTCCAGGAGACCCAGTACTTC | CASRSGTVQETQYF
- | TRBJ2-7 | - | TRBV7-8 | TGTGCCAGCAGCTTAAGAGCGGACGGCCTCTACGAGCAGTACTTC | CASSLRADGLYEQYF
TRBD1 | TRBJ2-6 | - | TRBV3-1 | TGTGCCAGCAGCCAGACAGGGCCCAACGTCCTGACTTTC | CASSQTGPNVLTF
TRBD1 | TRBJ2-7 | - | TRBV19 | TGTGCCAGTAGTGGGAGCGGACAGGGGGCAGAAATACCCCCTAGCTCCTACGAGCAGTACTTC | CASSGSGQGAEIPPSSYEQYF
TRBD2 | TRBJ2-5 | - | TRBV12-3/TRBV12-4 | TGTGCCAGCACCTTTGGGACTAGCGGGATTAAGACCCAGTACTTC | CASTFGTSGIKTQYF
TRBD2 | TRBJ2-3 | many | TRBV7-2 | TGTGCCAGCAGCTCAGAGCGGGAGGGCCGCAGCTCACTGCAGTATTTT | CASSSEREGRSSLQYF
- | TRBJ2-5 | many | TRBV5-6 | TGTGCCAGCAGCTTCACTGTGACAGATGAGACCCAGTACTTC | CASSFTVTDETQYF
TRBD2 | TRBJ2-5 | many | TRBV7-2 | TGTGCCAGCAGCCCCGGACTAGCGGGACAAGAGACCCAGTACTTC | CASSPGLAGQETQYF
- | TRBJ1-1 | many | TRBV29-1 | TGCAGCGTTAGACAGTCCTTTGAAGCTTTCTTT | CSVRQSFEAFF
TRBD1 | TRBJ2-5 | - | TRBV9 | TGTGCCAGCAGCGTAGGGGACAGGGTTGAGACCCAGTACTTC | CASSVGDRVETQYF
TRBD1 | TRBJ2-1 | many | TRBV6-2/TRBV6-3 | TGTGCCAGCAGCTACAGCGGAAGGGGGCATGAGCAGTTCTTC | CASSYSGRGHEQFF
TRBD2 | TRBJ2-1 | many | TRBV6-7 | TGTGCCAGCAGGGGTATCTCGGTCGGACTAGCGGGAGGGCCGAAGCACAATGAGCAGTTCTTC | CASRGISVGLAGGPKHNEQFF
- | TRBJ1-2 | few | TRBV20-1 | TGCAGTGCTAGTGCCGAAGGAGCGGAAGGGGTCATTAACTATGGCTACACCTTC | CSASAEGAEGVINYGYTF
- | TRBJ1-1 | - | TRBV5-6 | TGTGCCAGCAGCTTGACAGCAGGCCATGACAAGCTGAACACTGAAGCTTTCTTT | CASSLTAGHDKLNTEAFF
TRBD2 | TRBJ2-3 | - | TRBV7-8 | TGTGCCAGCAGCTTGACTAGCGGTACAGATACGCAGTATTTT | CASSLTSGTDTQYF
- | TRBJ2-2 | many | TRBV29-1 | TGCAGCGTTGGTGGCAGATCAACACCGGGCCGGGAGCTGTTTTTT | CSVGGRSTPGRELFF
- | TRBJ1-5 | few | TRBV7-8 | TGTGCCAGCACCGACAGGATCAATCAGCCCCAGCATTTT | CASTDRINQPQHF
- | TRBJ1-5 | many | TRBV6-1 | TGTGCCAGCAGGGAGGGCCATAGCAATCAGCCCCAGCATTTT | CASREGHSNQPQHF
- | TRBJ1-6 | many | TRBV7-8 | TGTGCCAGCAGCTTCAGCCCCGGGACTGCCCAGTCACCCCTCCACTTT | CASSFSPGTAQSPLHF
TRBD1 | TRBJ2-7 | - | TRBV27 | TGTGCCAGCAGTTCGACAGGGGGAGCCTACGAGCAGTACTTC | CASSSTGGAYEQYF
- | TRBJ2-1 | many | TRBV6-5 | TGTGCCAGCGGGGGGGCGGACAATGAGCAGTTCTTC | CASGGADNEQFF
TRBD2 | TRBJ2-5 | many | TRBV5-4 | TGTGCCAGCAGCGCGCGACTAGCGGGGCAAGAGACCCAGTACTTC | CASSARLAGQETQYF
- | TRBJ2-2 | - | TRBV27 | TGTGCCAGCAGTTTGCGGTCCACCGGGGAGCTGTTTTTT | CASSLRSTGELFF
TRBD1 | TRBJ2-1 | few | TRBV6-5 | TGTGCCAGCAGCCCCGCTTACCGGGACAGGGTATCCTACAATGAGCAGTTCTTC | CASSPAYRDRVSYNEQFF
- | TRBJ2-7 | few | TRBV7-9 | TGTGCCAGCAGCTTAGAGGGGTGGGGCCAGATGAGCTACGAGCAGTACTTC | CASSLEGWGQMSYEQYF
- | TRBJ2-3 | - | TRBV11-2 | TGTGCCAGCAGCTTAGATGGCGACTCCCCCTCAGATACGCAGTATTTT | CASSLDGDSPSDTQYF
- | TRBJ1-1 | many | TRBV25-1 | TGTGCCAGCAGTGAATATGCGACTGAAGCTTTCTTT | CASSEYATEAFF
- | TRBJ2-2 | many | TRBV5-4 | TGTGCCAGCAGCTTGATTCCCCGGACCAAGAACACCGGGGAGCTGTTTTTT | CASSLIPRTKNTGELFF
- | TRBJ2-7 | - | TRBV7-2 | TGTGCCGTCGGGACCCGACTCCCCTACGAGCAGTACTTC | CAVGTRLPYEQYF
TRBD2 | TRBJ2-1 | few | TRBV6-2/TRBV6-3 | TGTGCCAGCAGTTACTCGATGGCCGGGACTAGCGGGGCCCCCTACAATGAGCAGTTCTTC | CASSYSMAGTSGAPYNEQFF